These 19 T cell receptor beta chains share one sample of origin, sequenced in a study of CD8 T cells in Susac syndrome. Reverse transcription used 0.5 to 1 ug RNA and random hexamers. MiXCR was run by TCRdb on the immunoSEQ multiplex PCR reads, yielding one entry per CDR3 protein. The data show about 400,000 distinct CDR3 sequences, approximately 85% seen once. The material sequenced was CD8+ T cells from PBMCs. Receptors were obtained from a human donor with multiple sclerosis.

In the case of this clonotype: The junction shows a germline mismatch at one end, possibly a read error. This chain connects TRBV13 to TRBJ2-7; unclear D gene. Germline loops: CDR1 PRHDT, CDR2 FYEKMQ (reference sequence). The CDR3 is 11 residues long. CDR3 loop: CTSSINYEQYF. CDR3 bases: TGTACCAGCAGCATAAACTACGAGCAGTACTTC. Together with reference TRBV13 and TRBJ2-7, the CDR3 gives the full variable domain: AAGVIQSPRHLIKEKRETATLKCYPIPRHDTVYWYQQGPGQDPQFLISFYEKMQSDKGSIPDRFSAQQFSDYHSELNMSSLELGDSALYFCTSSINYEQYFGPGTRLTVT.

V and J are TRBV9 and TRBJ1-5, with a possible D match to TRBD1 (6 bases). V was clipped by 3 bases and J by 1 base, with 14 bases between them. The CDR3 loop spans 16 amino acids. Germline-derived CDR1 and CDR2 are SGDLS and YYNGEE. CDR3 in amino acids: CASSEGGGWSNQPQHF. CDR3 DNA sequence: TGTGCCAGCAGCGAGGGGGGGGGCTGGAGCAATCAGCCCCAGCATTTT. The full variable domain, with the rest looked up from reference TRBV9 and TRBJ1-5, is DSGVTQTPKHLITATGQRVTLRCSPRSGDLSVYWYQQSLDQGLQFLIQYYNGEERAKGNILERFSAQQFPDLHSELNLSSLELGDSALYFCASSEGGGWSNQPQHFGDGTRLSIL.

The V and J genes are TRBV12-3 or TRBV12-4 and TRBJ2-2; 8 bases fit TRBD1. V was clipped by 5 bases and J by 3 bases; unmatched bases: 11. CDR3 length: 17 amino acids. The CDR3 sequence: CASSLLPGQAYTGELFF. The DNA of the CDR3 is TGTGCCAGCAGTCTCCTTCCGGGACAGGCTTACACCGGGGAGCTGTTTTTT.

The chain has TRBV7-6 and TRBJ2-2; 13 bases agree with TRBD2. The V and J ends lost 5 bases and 4 bases, in that order; junction bases with no gene match: 7. The CDR3 is 17 residues long. CDR1 and CDR2 from the germline V gene are SGHVS and FNYEAQ. The chain's CDR3 is CASSPLAGGPLTGELFF. DNA of the CDR3: TGTGCCAGCAGCCCACTAGCGGGGGGGCCGCTCACCGGGGAGCTGTTTTTT.

The J gene is TRBJ2-5, the V gene TRBV4-1; perhaps TRBD1 as D (6 bases). The germline CDR1 and CDR2 sequences are MGHRA and YSYEKL. The CDR3 totals 15 residues. V was shortened by 1 base and J by 5 bases, with 14 bases between the two germline ends. CDR3 bases: TGCGCCAGCAGCCAAGGGGGGATAAGGGGGGAGACCCAGTACTTC. Translated: CASSQGGIRGETQYF.

The chain is built from TRBV28 and TRBJ2-1; 9 positions agree with TRBD2. Germline V CDR1 and CDR2: MDHEN, SYDVKM. V was clipped by 5 bases and J by 4 bases; unmatched bases: 3. The CDR3 covers 14 residues. The CDR3 nucleotides are TGTGCCAGCAGTGGACTAGCGATTTACAATGAGCAGTTCTTC. It is translated as CASSGLAIYNEQFF.

The rearrangement uses TRBV20-1 and TRBJ1-5; unclear D gene. Germline V gives CDR1 DFQATT, CDR2 SNEGSKA (reference sequence). The ends were cut back, 0 bases at V and 9 bases at J, with 18 bases in the middle. The CDR3 is made up of 15 amino acids. Written as DNA, the CDR3 is TGCAGTGCTAGAGATCTTCTGGCAGCCGTCGGGCCCCAGCATTTT. Protein product: CSARDLLAAVGPQHF.

The rearrangement links TRBV6-1 to TRBJ2-2, with D tentatively TRBD2 (5 bases). Trimming pared 0 bases from V and 3 bases from J, leaving 8 bases between. This CDR3 has 15 residues. Germline CDR1 MNHNS, CDR2 SASEGT. This chain's CDR3 is CASSEAEGDTGELFF. CDR3 DNA sequence: TGTGCCAGCAGTGAAGCAGAGGGTGACACCGGGGAGCTGTTTTTT.

The chain's CDR3 is CASSIRTGGYGEQYF. The DNA of the CDR3 is TGTGCCAGTAGTATTCGTACAGGGGGCTACGGCGAGCAGTACTTC. This sequence joins TRBV19 and TRBJ2-7; 9 bases match TRBD1. The CDR3 runs to 15 residues. The V segment lost 3 bases and the J segment 6 bases; nucleotides outside the gene matches: 9. Germline V CDR1 and CDR2: LNHDA, SQIVND (reference sequence).

The rearrangement joins TRBV4-1 to TRBJ1-2; no definite D call. This CDR3 comprises 17 residues. CDR1 and CDR2 (germline): MGHRA, YSYEKL. V was trimmed by 3 bases and J by 0 bases, leaving 17 bases between them. This chain's CDR3 is CASSHTIPSSANYGYTF. The CDR3 bases are TGCGCCAGCAGCCATACCATCCCGTCCTCCGCTAACTATGGCTACACCTTC.

Only a few counts were recorded for this clonotype. This chain links TRBV6-4 with TRBJ2-2; the D gene could be TRBD1 or TRBD2 (6 bases each). There are 14 residues in the CDR3. CDR1 and CDR2 (germline): MRHNA, SNTAGT. Between the trimmed V and J ends, which lost 2 bases and 6 bases, there was a span of 10 bases. The CDR3 here is CASSDRGEAGELFF. CDR3 nucleotides: TGTGCCAGCAGTGACAGGGGGGAAGCCGGGGAGCTGTTTTTT.

The V and J genes are TRBV30 and TRBJ1-6, with D uncertain. Germline V CDR1 and CDR2: GTSNPN, SVGIG (reference sequence). CDR3 length: 14 amino acids. V shed 4 bases and J shed 0 bases, with 7 bases lying between them. This chain's CDR3 is CAWKLSSYNSPLHF. CDR3 sequence (DNA): TGTGCCTGGAAACTGAGCTCCTATAATTCACCCCTCCACTTT. Full variable domain (remainder filled in from reference TRBV30 and TRBJ1-6): SQTIHQWPATLVQPVGSPLSLECTVEGTSNPNLYWYRQAAGRGLQLLFYSVGIGQISSEVPQNLSASRPQDRQFILSSKKLLLSDSGFYLCAWKLSSYNSPLHFGNGTRLTVT.

This chain uses TRBV4-1 with TRBJ2-5, with 11 positions matching TRBD1. With 1 base clipped from V and 2 bases from J, the junction kept 3 bases outside the gene matches. This CDR3 is built from 16 residues. Germline V gene lookup returns CDR1 MGHRA and CDR2 YSYEKL. The CDR3 DNA reads as TGCGCCAGCAGCCAAGGGACAGGGGGCTTACAAGAGACCCAGTACTTC. It specifies CASSQGTGGLQETQYF.

The chain couples TRBV6-5 to TRBJ1-2, with TRBD1 matching 8 bases. The J segment lost 6 bases and the V segment lost 0 bases, leaving 12 bases of the junction unmatched. The CDR3 spans 17 residues. CDR1 is MNHEY and CDR2 is SVGAGI in the germline V gene. CDR3 region: CASSYSRGDRKMDGYTF. CDR3 coding DNA: TGTGCCAGCAGTTACTCACGCGGGGACAGGAAAATGGATGGCTACACCTTC.

The rearrangement joins TRBV2 to TRBJ1-4, with no clear D. Germline CDR1 reads SNHLY; CDR2 reads FYNNEI. There are 13 residues in the CDR3. V dropped 2 bases and J dropped 5 bases, with 6 bases sitting between them. The CDR3 protein is CASSERGNEKLFF. In nucleotides, the CDR3 is TGTGCCAGCAGTGAACGTGGAAATGAAAAACTGTTTTTT. The whole variable domain, remainder taken from reference TRBV2 and TRBJ1-4, is EPEVTQTPSHQVTQMGQEVILRCVPISNHLYFYWYRQILGQKVEFLVSFYNNEISEKSEIFDDQFSVERPDGSNFTLKIRSTKLEDSAMYFCASSERGNEKLFFGSGTQLSVL.

V and J are TRBV19 and TRBJ2-7; 12 bases are a match to TRBD1. Looked up from germline, CDR1 is LNHDA and CDR2 is SQIVND (reference sequence). The CDR3 loop spans 15 amino acids. V lost 5 bases, J lost 4 bases, and 6 bases stayed unmatched. The CDR3 sequence is CASSPGTGGLYEQYF. The CDR3 DNA reads TGTGCCAGTAGTCCCGGGACAGGGGGCTTGTACGAGCAGTACTTC.

The V call is TRBV11-2, the J call TRBJ2-7; 8 nucleotides line up with TRBD2. V lost 1 base to trimming and J lost 0 bases; unmatched junction nucleotides: 5. The CDR3 is made up of 16 amino acids. Germline assignment: CDR1 SGHAT and CDR2 FQNNGV. In DNA form, the CDR3 reads TGTGCCAGCAGCTTAGTTACTAGCGGACCCTCCTACGAGCAGTACTTC. It yields the protein CASSLVTSGPSYEQYF.

V usage is TRBV4-2 and J usage is TRBJ2-6; D not resolved. The CDR3 has 16 amino acids. In germline, CDR1 is LGHNA, CDR2 YNFKEQ. The germline V and J ends were trimmed by 3 bases and 0 bases, with 9 bases remaining between them. CDR3 nucleotide sequence: TGTGCCAGCAGCCAGATCCAAAGCTCTGGGGCCAACGTCCTGACTTTC. It encodes CASSQIQSSGANVLTF.

The chain couples TRBV27 to TRBJ2-5; 10 nucleotides agree with TRBD1. Germline CDR1 and CDR2: MNHEY and SMNVEV (reference sequence). The CDR3 covers 15 residues. V lost 3 bases to trimming and J lost 4 bases; unmatched junction nucleotides: 5. The CDR3 loop is CASSLRQGAIETQYF. The CDR3 nucleotides read TGTGCCAGCAGTTTGAGACAGGGGGCAATAGAGACCCAGTACTTC.